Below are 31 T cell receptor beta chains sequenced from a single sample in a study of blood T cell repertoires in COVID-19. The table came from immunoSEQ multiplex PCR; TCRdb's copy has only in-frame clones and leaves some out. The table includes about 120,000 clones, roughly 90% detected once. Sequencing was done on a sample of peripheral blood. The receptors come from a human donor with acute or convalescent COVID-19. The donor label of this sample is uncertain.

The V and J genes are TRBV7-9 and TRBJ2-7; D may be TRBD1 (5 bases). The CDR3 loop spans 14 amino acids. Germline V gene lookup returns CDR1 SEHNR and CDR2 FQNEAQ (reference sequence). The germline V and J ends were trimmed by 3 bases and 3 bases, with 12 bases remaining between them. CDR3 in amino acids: CASSFLDSHYEQYF. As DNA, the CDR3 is TGTGCCAGCAGCTTCCTTGACAGTCACTACGAGCAGTACTTC.

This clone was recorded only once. The CDR3 DNA reads as TGTGCCAGCAGCCAAGAGAGGGCGACAGGTTATGGCTACACCTTC. This encodes CASSQERATGYGYTF. V and J are TRBV4-2 and TRBJ1-2, with D possibly TRBD1 on 6 matching bases. Trimming stripped 0 bases from V and 5 bases from J, with 13 bases between. CDR1 is LGHNA and CDR2 is YNFKEQ in the germline V gene. The CDR3 has 15 residues.

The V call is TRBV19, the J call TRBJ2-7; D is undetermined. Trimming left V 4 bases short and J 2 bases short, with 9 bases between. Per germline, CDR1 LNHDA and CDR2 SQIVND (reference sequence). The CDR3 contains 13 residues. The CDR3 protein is CASSNSPTYEQYF. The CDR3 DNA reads TGTGCCAGTAGTAATTCCCCCACCTACGAGCAGTACTTC.

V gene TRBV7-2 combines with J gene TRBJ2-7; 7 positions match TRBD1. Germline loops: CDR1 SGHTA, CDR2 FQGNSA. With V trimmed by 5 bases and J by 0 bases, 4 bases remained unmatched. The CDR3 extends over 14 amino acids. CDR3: CASSPWDSSYEQYF. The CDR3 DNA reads TGTGCCAGCAGCCCGTGGGACAGCTCCTACGAGCAGTACTTC. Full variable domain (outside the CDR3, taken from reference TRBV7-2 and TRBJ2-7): GAGVSQSPSNKVTEKGKDVELRCDPISGHTALYWYRQSLGQGLEFLIYFQGNSAPDKSGLPSDRFSAERTGGSVSTLTIQRTQQEDSAVYLCASSPWDSSYEQYFGPGTRLTVT.

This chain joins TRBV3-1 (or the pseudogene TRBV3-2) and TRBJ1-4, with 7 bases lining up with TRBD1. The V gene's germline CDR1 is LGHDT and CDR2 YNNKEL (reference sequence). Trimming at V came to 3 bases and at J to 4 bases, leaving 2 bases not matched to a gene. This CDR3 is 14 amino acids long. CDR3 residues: CASSQGQYNEKLFF. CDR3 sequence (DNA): TGTGCCAGCAGCCAGGGACAGTATAATGAAAAACTGTTTTTT.

CDR3 DNA: TGTGCCAGCAGCTTTTCGGTCAGGAATGAGCAGTTCTTC. It specifies CASSFSVRNEQFF. The chain carries TRBV7-9 and TRBJ2-1; D is ambiguous. The CDR3 has 13 residues. Deletions cut 3 bases from V and 7 bases from J, with 10 bases between. Germline V gene data show CDR1 as SEHNR and CDR2 as FQNEAQ (reference sequence).

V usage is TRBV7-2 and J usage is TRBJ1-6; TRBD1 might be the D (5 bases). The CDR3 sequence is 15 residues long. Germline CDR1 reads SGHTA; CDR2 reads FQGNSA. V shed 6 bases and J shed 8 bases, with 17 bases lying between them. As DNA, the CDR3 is TGTGCCAGCAGTAGAGGAGGGACGGTGTATTCACCCCTCCACTTT. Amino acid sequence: CASSRGGTVYSPLHF.

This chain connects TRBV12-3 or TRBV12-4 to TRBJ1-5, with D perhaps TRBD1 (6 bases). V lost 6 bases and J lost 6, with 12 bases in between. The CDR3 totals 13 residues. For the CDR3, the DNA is TGTGCCAGCAGCAGAACAGGGTCTCAGCCCCAGCATTTT. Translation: CASSRTGSQPQHF.

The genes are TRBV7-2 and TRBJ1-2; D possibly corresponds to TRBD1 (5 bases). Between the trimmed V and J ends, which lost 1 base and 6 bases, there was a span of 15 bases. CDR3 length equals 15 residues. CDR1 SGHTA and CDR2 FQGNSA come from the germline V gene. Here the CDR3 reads CASSLVQVSPNGYTF. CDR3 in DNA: TGTGCCAGCAGCTTAGTACAGGTCTCTCCCAATGGCTACACCTTC. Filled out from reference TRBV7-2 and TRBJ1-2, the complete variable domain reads GAGVSQSPSNKVTEKGKDVELRCDPISGHTALYWYRQSLGQGLEFLIYFQGNSAPDKSGLPSDRFSAERTGGSVSTLTIQRTQQEDSAVYLCASSLVQVSPNGYTFGSGTRLTVV.

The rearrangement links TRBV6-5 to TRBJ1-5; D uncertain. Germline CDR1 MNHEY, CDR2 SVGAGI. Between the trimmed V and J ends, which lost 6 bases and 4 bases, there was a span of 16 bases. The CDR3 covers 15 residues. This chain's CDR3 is CASRRYDSGNQPQHF. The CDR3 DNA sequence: TGTGCCAGCAGACGCTATGATTCCGGGAATCAGCCCCAGCATTTT.

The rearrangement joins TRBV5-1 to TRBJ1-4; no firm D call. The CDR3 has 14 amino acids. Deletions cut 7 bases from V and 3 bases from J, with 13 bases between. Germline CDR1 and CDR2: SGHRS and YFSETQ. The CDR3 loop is CASRPGLSNEKLFF. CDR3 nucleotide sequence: TGCGCCAGCCGCCCCGGTCTATCTAATGAAAAACTGTTTTTT.

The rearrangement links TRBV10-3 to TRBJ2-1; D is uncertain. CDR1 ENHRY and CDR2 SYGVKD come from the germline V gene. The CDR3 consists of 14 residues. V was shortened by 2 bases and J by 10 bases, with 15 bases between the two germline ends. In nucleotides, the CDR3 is TGTGCCATCAGTGAGACCAGCCAGGTAGGAGAGCAGTTCTTC. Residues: CAISETSQVGEQFF.

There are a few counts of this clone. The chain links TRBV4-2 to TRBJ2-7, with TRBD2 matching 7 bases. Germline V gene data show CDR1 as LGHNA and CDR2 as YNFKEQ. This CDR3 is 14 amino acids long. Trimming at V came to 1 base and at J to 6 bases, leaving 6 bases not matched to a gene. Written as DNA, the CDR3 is TGTGCCAGCAGCCAAGCAGCGACTAGCCCCGAGCAGTACTTC. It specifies CASSQAATSPEQYF.

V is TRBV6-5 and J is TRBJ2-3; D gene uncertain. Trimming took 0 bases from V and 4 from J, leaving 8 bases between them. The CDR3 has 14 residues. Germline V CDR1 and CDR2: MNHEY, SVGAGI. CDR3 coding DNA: TGTGCCAGCAGTTACTCACCAACTTCAGATACGCAGTATTTT. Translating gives CASSYSPTSDTQYF.

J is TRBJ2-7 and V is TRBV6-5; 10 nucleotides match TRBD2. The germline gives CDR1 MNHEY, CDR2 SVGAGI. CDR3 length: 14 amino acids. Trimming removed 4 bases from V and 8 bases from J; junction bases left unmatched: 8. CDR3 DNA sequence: TGTGCCAGCAGTTCACTAGCGGGGATCCAAAAGCAGTACTTC. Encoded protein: CASSSLAGIQKQYF.

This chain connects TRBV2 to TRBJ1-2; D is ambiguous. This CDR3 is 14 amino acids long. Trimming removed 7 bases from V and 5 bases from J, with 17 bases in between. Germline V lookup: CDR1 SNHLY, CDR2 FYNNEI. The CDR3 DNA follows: TGTGCCAGCATCTACAGCCCGTCGTCATATGGCTACACCTTC. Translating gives CASIYSPSSYGYTF.

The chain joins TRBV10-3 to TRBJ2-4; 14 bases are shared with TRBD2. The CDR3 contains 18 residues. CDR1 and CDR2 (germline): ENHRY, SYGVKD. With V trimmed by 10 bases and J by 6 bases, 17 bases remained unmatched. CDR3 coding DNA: TGTGCCAGCGACGCCGGGACTAGCGGGAGTGGTACTAGAAACATTCAGTACTTC. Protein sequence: CASDAGTSGSGTRNIQYF.

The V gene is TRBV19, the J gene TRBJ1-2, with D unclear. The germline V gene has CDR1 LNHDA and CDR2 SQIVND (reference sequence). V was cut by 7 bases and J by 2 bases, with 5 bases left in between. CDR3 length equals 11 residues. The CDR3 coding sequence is TGTGCCAGTACAGGAAACTATGGCTACACCTTC. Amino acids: CASTGNYGYTF.

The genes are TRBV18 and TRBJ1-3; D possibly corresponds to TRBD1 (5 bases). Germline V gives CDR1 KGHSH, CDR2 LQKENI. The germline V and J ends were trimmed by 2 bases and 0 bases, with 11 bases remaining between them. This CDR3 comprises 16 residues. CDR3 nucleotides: TGTGCCAGCTCACCAACCAGGGCACCCTCTGGAAACACCATATATTTT. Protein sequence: CASSPTRAPSGNTIYF.

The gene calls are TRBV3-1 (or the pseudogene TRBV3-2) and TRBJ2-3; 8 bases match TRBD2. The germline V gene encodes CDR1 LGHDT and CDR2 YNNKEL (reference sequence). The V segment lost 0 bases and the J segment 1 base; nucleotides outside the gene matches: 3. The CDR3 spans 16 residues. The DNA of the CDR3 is TGTGCCAGCAGCCAAGACACGGGGGGGGGCACAGATACGCAGTATTTT. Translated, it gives CASSQDTGGGTDTQYF.

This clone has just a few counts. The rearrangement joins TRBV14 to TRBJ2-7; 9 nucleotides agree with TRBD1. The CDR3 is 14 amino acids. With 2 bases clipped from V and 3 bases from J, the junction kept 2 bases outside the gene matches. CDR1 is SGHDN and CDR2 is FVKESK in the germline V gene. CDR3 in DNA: TGTGCCAGCAGCCAAATGACAGGGGGCTACGAGCAGTACTTC. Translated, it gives CASSQMTGGYEQYF.

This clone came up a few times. CDR3: CASTGTGFFGYTF. DNA for the CDR3: TGTGCCAGCACCGGGACAGGATTTTTTGGCTACACCTTC. This chain uses TRBV12-3 or TRBV12-4 with TRBJ1-2, with 8 bases fitting TRBD1. With V trimmed by 7 bases and J by 7 bases, 8 bases remained unmatched. The CDR3 loop spans 13 amino acids.

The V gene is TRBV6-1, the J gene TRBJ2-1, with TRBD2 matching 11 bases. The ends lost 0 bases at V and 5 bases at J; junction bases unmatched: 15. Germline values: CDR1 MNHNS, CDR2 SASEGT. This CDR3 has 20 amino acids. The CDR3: CASSEAWGVLAGAPDNEQFF. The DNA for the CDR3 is TGTGCCAGCAGTGAAGCGTGGGGCGTACTAGCGGGAGCTCCGGACAATGAGCAGTTCTTC.

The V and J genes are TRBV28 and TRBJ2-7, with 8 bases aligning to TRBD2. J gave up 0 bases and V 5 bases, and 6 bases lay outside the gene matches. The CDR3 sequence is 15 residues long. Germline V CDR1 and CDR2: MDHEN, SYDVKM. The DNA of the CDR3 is TGTGCCAGCAGTGCCCCTAGCGGGCGCTCCTACGAGCAGTACTTC. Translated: CASSAPSGRSYEQYF.

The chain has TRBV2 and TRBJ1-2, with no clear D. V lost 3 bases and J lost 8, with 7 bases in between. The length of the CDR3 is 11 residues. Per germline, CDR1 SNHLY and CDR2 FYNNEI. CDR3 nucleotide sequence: TGTGCCAGCAGTGATGCACAGGGCTACACCTTC. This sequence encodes CASSDAQGYTF.

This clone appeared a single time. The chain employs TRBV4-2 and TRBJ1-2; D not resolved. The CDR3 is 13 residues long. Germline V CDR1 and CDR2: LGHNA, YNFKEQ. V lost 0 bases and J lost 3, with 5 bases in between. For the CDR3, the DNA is TGTGCCAGCAGCCAAGATTCTTACTATGGCTACACCTTC. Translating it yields CASSQDSYYGYTF.

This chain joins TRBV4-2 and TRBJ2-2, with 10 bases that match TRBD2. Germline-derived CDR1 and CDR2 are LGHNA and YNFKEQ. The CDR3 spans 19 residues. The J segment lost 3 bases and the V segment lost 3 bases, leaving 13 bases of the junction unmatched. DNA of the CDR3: TGTGCCAGCAGCCAGCCCCTCCTCCTAGCGGGGGACCACACCGGGGAGCTGTTTTTT. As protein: CASSQPLLLAGDHTGELFF.

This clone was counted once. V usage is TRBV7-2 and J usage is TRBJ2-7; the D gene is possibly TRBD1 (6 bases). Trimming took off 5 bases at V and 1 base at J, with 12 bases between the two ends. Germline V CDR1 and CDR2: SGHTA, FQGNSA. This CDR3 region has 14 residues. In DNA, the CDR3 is TGTGCCAGCAGCCCCCAGCAGGGGTCCTACGAGCAGTACTTC. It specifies CASSPQQGSYEQYF.

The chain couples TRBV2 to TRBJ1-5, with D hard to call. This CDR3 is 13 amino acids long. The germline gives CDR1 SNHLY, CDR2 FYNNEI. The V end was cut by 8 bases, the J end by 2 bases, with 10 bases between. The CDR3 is CASCFSGNQPQHF. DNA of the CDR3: TGTGCCAGCTGTTTCAGTGGCAATCAGCCCCAGCATTTT. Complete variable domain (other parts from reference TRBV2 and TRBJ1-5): EPEVTQTPSHQVTQMGQEVILRCVPISNHLYFYWYRQILGQKVEFLVSFYNNEISEKSEIFDDQFSVERPDGSNFTLKIRSTKLEDSAMYFCASCFSGNQPQHFGDGTRLSIL.

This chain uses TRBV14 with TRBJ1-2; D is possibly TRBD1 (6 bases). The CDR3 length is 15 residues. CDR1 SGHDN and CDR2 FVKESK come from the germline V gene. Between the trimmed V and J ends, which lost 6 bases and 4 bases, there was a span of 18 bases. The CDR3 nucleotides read TGTGCCAGCAGTTTGGGGGCCACTACGACCTATGGCTACACCTTC. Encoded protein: CASSLGATTTYGYTF.

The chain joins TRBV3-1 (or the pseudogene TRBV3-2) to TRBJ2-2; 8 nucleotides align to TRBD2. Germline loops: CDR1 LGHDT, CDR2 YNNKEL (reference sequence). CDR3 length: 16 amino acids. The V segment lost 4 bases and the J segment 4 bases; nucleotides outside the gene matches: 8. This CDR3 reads CASSRTGGPSTGELFF. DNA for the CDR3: TGTGCCAGCAGCCGGACGGGAGGGCCGAGCACCGGGGAGCTGTTTTTT.